This T cell receptor beta chain was documented in a study of shared clonotypes between healthy human individuals. Across the study: The donors, a couple of women and three men, were aged 18 to 49.

This clone was seen only once. The CDR3 contains 14 residues. The V end lost 3 bases, the J end lost 3 bases, and 12 bases lay between the germline ends. Per the germline V gene, CDR1 is LNHDA and CDR2 is SQIVND (reference sequence). Sequencing used immunoSEQ multiplex PCR; TCRdb keeps in-frame clones, though not all of them. The table shows about 470,000 clones, with 79% occurring only once. Sample: PBMCs. The receptor was derived from a woman aged 40 to 50 in good health. Some clones in this sample may be carry-over from other donors' samples. This chain links TRBV19 with TRBJ2-7, with D perhaps assigned TRBD1 or TRBD2 (5 bases each). The chain's CDR3 is CASSMGLRGYEQYF. CDR3 DNA: TGTGCCAGTAGTATGGGGTTGAGGGGCTACGAGCAGTACTTC.